This is a list of T cell receptor beta chains from one sample in a study of radiotherapy plus CTLA-4 blockade in lung cancer. TCRdb keeps only in-frame clones here, not all; method: immunoSEQ multiplex PCR. The sample lists some 73,000 clones, less than 85% occurring once. Source: peripheral blood, taken from a patient treated with radiotherapy plus ipilimumab. The receptor set was obtained from a human donor with non-small cell lung cancer whose response to radiotherapy plus ipilimumab could not be evaluated. Each CDR3 is given without its conserved first and last residue. Each record gives: J gene, V gene, CDR3 protein.

j_call: TRBJ2-3; v_call: TRBV5-1; cdr3_aa: ASRPAGNTDTQY
j_call: TRBJ2-6; v_call: TRBV28; cdr3_aa: ASRRPGQALSGANVLT
j_call: TRBJ2-1; v_call: TRBV9; cdr3_aa: ASSVTNRGPYHEQF
j_call: TRBJ2-7; v_call: TRBV15; cdr3_aa: ATSLGKAGGFYEQY
j_call: TRBJ2-1; v_call: TRBV27; cdr3_aa: ASSLSGLVLYPEQF
j_call: TRBJ2-7; v_call: TRBV6-5; cdr3_aa: ASSTPGQGTYEQY
j_call: TRBJ1-5; v_call: TRBV19; cdr3_aa: ASSIDSGGNQPQH
j_call: TRBJ2-7; v_call: TRBV5-4; cdr3_aa: ASSYGTSGAHEQC
j_call: TRBJ1-2; v_call: TRBV18; cdr3_aa: ASSPSGAYGYT
j_call: TRBJ2-5; v_call: TRBV6-5; cdr3_aa: ASSVRGGETQY